One T cell receptor (beta chain) is described in this entry. Using a J-beta primer mix together with a sample-barcoded 5' primer, a second PCR was run for roughly 6 to 11 cycles. A single record per CDR3 protein comes from TCRdb applying MiXCR to the 5' RACE reads. The table lists 720,000 or so distinct CDR3 sequences, roughly 41% of them singletons. The source of the sample is a study of blood T cells in healthy people across ages. The V end was cut by 7 bases, the J end by 2 bases, with 8 bases between. Germline assignment: CDR1 MNHEY and CDR2 SVGAGI. The CDR3 is 12 amino acids. The sample taken for sequencing was blood. This chain links TRBV6-5 with TRBJ1-2; D is ambiguous. This clonotype originated in a man of 80 years or more in good health. CDR3 bases: TGTGCCAGCATGCGGTCCAACTATGGCTACACCTTC. Amino acid sequence: CASMRSNYGYTF.